This TCR beta chain was recorded in a study of human T cells and chemical hapten exposure. A single record per CDR3 protein comes from TCRdb applying MiXCR to the RACE reads. The sample consists of about 380,000 distinct CDR3 sequences, roughly 5.3% of them appearing once. Time point reported: pre-sensitization, week 0. Documented treatment: therapeutic diphenylcyclopropenone sensitization with weekly scalp DPC. Total RNA was isolated from unfractionated whole blood. The length of the CDR3 is 13 residues. The germline CDR1 and CDR2 sequences are SGHTA and FQGNSA. V was clipped by 4 bases and J by 4 bases, with 10 bases between them.

This TCR was sampled from a woman aged 45-60 years with alopecia areata. Some clones in this sample may be carry-over from other donors' samples. The specimen comprised whole blood, sampled in connection with sensitization to the hapten diphenylcyclopropenone (DPC). The chain carries TRBV7-2 and TRBJ1-1; the D is unclear. Here the CDR3 DNA reads TGTGCCAGCAGCTATGGGTTGGTCACTGAAGCTTTCTTT. Amino acid sequence: CASSYGLVTEAFF.